The 4 T cell receptor beta chains listed next were all sequenced from one sample in a study of cytomegalovirus exposure and HLA in healthy donors. PCR amplification relied on 60 Vbeta primers (plus 13 Jbeta primers). Using immunoSEQ multiplex PCR, the repertoire was profiled, and TCRdb retains in-frame clones only, with some absent. The profile shows over 150,000 clones, roughly 77% of them singletons. What was sequenced was PBMCs. The receptors were sampled from a man aged 25-45 years in good health and CMV-seropositive.

V and J are TRBV10-3 and TRBJ2-7; TRBD1 aligns across 9 bases. V lost 5 bases and J lost 4; bases outside the gene matches: 12. This CDR3 has 16 amino acids. Germline V gives CDR1 ENHRY, CDR2 SYGVKD. The CDR3 sequence: CAISSLDRGTGYEQYF. In nucleotides, the CDR3 is TGTGCCATCAGTTCCTTGGACAGGGGTACTGGGTACGAGCAGTACTTC.

V and J are TRBV9 and TRBJ1-2, with D possibly TRBD1 on 5 matching bases. Per germline, CDR1 SGDLS and CDR2 YYNGEE. The CDR3 totals 14 residues. Between the trimmed V and J ends, which lost 9 bases and 2 bases, there was a span of 17 bases. CDR3 DNA: TGTGCCAACGACAGTTATATTCGGAACTATGGCTACACCTTC. Translated: CANDSYIRNYGYTF.

With regard to this clone: The identical CDR3 is also encoded by other nucleotide sequences in the sample. This sequence joins TRBV5-1 and TRBJ2-3; 12 bases line up with TRBD2. CDR1 is SGHRS and CDR2 is YFSETQ in the germline V gene. There are 16 residues in the CDR3. V shed 4 bases, J shed 0 bases, and the junction held 3 bases outside the gene matches. The CDR3 DNA sequence: TGCGCCAGCAGCCCAGGGACTAGCGGGAGCACAGATACGCAGTATTTT. It codes for CASSPGTSGSTDTQYF.

J is TRBJ2-7 and V is TRBV28; 9 nucleotides line up with TRBD1. This CDR3 has 16 amino acids. The germline V gene encodes CDR1 MDHEN and CDR2 SYDVKM. The V segment lost 4 bases and the J segment 4 bases; nucleotides outside the gene matches: 11. Written as DNA, the CDR3 is TGTGCCAGCAGTTCGAGCGCGACAGGGGGTTCTTACGAGCAGTACTTC. Protein sequence: CASSSSATGGSYEQYF.